Below, 3 T cell receptor beta chains from the same sample are listed, as sequenced in a study of cytomegalovirus exposure and HLA in healthy donors. In the PCR, 60 Vbeta and 13 Jbeta primers were used. The method was immunoSEQ multiplex PCR; TCRdb's version includes in-frame clones alone and lacks a portion of them. This table has 150,000 to 200,000 clones, 77% appearing once. Sequencing was done on a sample of PBMCs. These TCRs come from a man in his late teens or twenties in good health and CMV-seronegative.

CDR3 nucleotide sequence: TGTGCCAGCAGAGTCGGGAGCACCTACGAGCAGTACTTC. Amino acids: CASRVGSTYEQYF. The chain employs TRBV6-5 and TRBJ2-7; D possibly corresponds to TRBD2 (6 bases). This CDR3 has 13 amino acids. Trimming removed 6 bases from V and 2 bases from J, with 11 bases in between. The V gene's germline CDR1 is MNHEY and CDR2 SVGAGI.

This clone came up once. The J gene is TRBJ2-7, the V gene TRBV4-3, with TRBD1 as a possible D gene (6 bases). The germline V and J ends were trimmed by 3 bases and 8 bases, with 14 bases remaining between them. This CDR3 comprises 13 residues. CDR1 and CDR2 (germline): LGHNA, YSLEER. CDR3 sequence (DNA): TGCGCCAGCAGCCAGGAGACCGGACAGAAGCAGTACTTC. This encodes CASSQETGQKQYF.

The J gene is TRBJ1-5, the V gene TRBV6-5, with D perhaps TRBD1 (6 bases). The CDR3 runs to 15 residues. The V and J ends lost 4 bases and 0 bases respectively, with 10 bases between them. Germline lookup yields CDR1 MNHEY and CDR2 SVGAGI. The CDR3 bases are TGTGCCAGCAGTTCCAGGGGTAATAGCAATCAGCCCCAGCATTTT. Its translation is CASSSRGNSNQPQHF.